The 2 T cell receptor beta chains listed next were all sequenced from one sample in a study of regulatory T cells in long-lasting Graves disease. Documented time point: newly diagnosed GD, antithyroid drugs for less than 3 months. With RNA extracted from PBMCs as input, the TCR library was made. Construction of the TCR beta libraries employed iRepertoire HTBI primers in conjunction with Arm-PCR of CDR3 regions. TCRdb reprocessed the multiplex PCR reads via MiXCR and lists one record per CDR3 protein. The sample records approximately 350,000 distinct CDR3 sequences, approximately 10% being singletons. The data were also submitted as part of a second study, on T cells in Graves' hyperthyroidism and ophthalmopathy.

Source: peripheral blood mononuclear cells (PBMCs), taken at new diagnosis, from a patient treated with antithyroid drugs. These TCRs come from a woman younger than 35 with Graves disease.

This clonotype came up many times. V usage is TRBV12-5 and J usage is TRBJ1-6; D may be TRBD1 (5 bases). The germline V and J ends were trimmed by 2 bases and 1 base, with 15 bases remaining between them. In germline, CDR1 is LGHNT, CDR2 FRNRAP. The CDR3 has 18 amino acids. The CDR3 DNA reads TGTGCTAGTGGTTTGCGGATCAGGGTCGCGTCCTATAATTCACCCCTCCACTTT. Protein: CASGLRIRVASYNSPLHF.

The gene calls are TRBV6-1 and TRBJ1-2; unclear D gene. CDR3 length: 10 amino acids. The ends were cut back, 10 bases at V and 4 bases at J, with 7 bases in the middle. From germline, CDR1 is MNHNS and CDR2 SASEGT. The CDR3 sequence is CAIDGYGYTF. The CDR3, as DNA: TGTGCCATTGACGGCTATGGCTACACCTTC.